This T cell receptor beta chain was recorded in a study of cytotoxic CD8 clonotypes in ibrutinib-treated CLL. Study in general: In all, about eleven patients were relapsed/refractory, roughly 15 were treatment-naive and 17 to 18 were IGHV unmutated.

Sequencing sought depths of 1 in 200,000 to 1 in 1 million T cells. Method: immunoSEQ multiplex PCR; TCRdb's copy keeps in-frame clones and lacks some. The sample gives fewer than 25,000 clones, around 74% of which show up once; 7.2% is in the top ten. General study points: At ibrutinib response, clonality increased, and at progression it declined back toward baseline. Under therapy, public clonotypes either contracted or stayed stable, and they were uncommon.

In germline, CDR1 is SEHNR, CDR2 FQNEAQ (reference sequence). V was cut by 2 bases and J by 8 bases, with 12 bases left in between. This CDR3 region has 14 residues. This clone was found once. Antigen specificity is unknown. Here the sequenced sample was PBMCs, taken before ibrutinib treatment. This chain connects TRBV7-9 to TRBJ1-4, with D maybe TRBD1 (6 bases). This TCR was sampled from a human donor with chronic lymphocytic leukemia. Written as DNA, the CDR3 is TGTGCCAGCAGCTTACCGGGGGGCGAAGAAAAACTGTTTTTT. Translation: CASSLPGGEEKLFF.